The T cell receptor beta chain described here comes from a study of T cell responses to AZD1222 COVID-19 vaccine. Study results and limitations: Spike as a whole was targeted by vaccine-associated CD4 TCRs, dominant at 160-218 and 743-854.

About this clone itself: Its antigen is not known.

Between the trimmed V and J ends, which lost 8 bases and 5 bases, there was a span of 12 bases. The CDR3 is 12 residues long. From germline, CDR1 is SQVTM and CDR2 ANQGSEA. The protocol was immunoSEQ multiplex PCR, while the TCRdb copy is restricted to in-frame clones and leaves out a portion. The sample records roughly 90,000 clones, over 80% being singletons. The sequencing used peripheral blood, collected on day 0 of MenACWY control vaccination. The chain employs TRBV29-1 and TRBJ2-2; no definite D call. The receptor was derived from an adult in good health. This chain's CDR3 is CSSSLGTGELFF. DNA for the CDR3: TGCAGCTCTTCTCTTGGTACCGGGGAGCTGTTTTTT.